The rows below give T cell receptor beta chains drawn from one sample of a study of T cell responses to AZD1222 COVID-19 vaccine. Sequencing used immunoSEQ multiplex PCR; TCRdb keeps in-frame clones, though not all of them. The profile covers 96,000 or so clones, with approximately 90% appearing a single time and 1.6% taken by the ten largest. The sequencing used peripheral blood, collected on day 0 of AZD1222 vaccination. The receptors were gathered from an adult in good health. CDR3s include the opening cysteine and the closing phenylalanine or tryptophan. Each record gives: V gene, clone size, J gene, CDR3 protein. Size is omitted from some rows. Given values are once, few, many or a class for expanded clones.

>TRBV6-5|-|TRBJ1-2
CASRRGHGYTF
>TRBV19|-|TRBJ1-4
CASSPRHEKLFF
>TRBV6-5|-|TRBJ2-4
CATTAREDIQYF
>TRBV29-1|once|TRBJ1-2
CSVERQGNGYTF
>TRBV5-1|-|TRBJ2-1
CASSLSQGGLDEQFF
>TRBV2|once|TRBJ1-5
CASMGQENQPQHF
>TRBV11-2|-|TRBJ2-7
CASSLARDYEQYF
>TRBV30|-|TRBJ1-2
CAWDRGGSGYTF
>TRBV2|-|TRBJ2-6
CASSSITRGRVSGANVLTF
>TRBV10-2|-|TRBJ1-5
CASSDRQGGQPQHF
>TRBV9|-|TRBJ1-2
CASSDTGGYGYTF
>TRBV12-3/TRBV12-4|-|TRBJ1-5
CASRLNRDSEHF
>TRBV5-1|-|TRBJ1-1
CASSLGTANTEAFF
>TRBV5-1|-|TRBJ1-4
CASRSGTGATNEKLFF
>TRBV28|-|TRBJ2-3
CASSDGRGGGTDTQYF
>TRBV3-1/TRBV3-2|-|TRBJ2-1
CASSQEGRYNEQFF
>TRBV10-2|-|TRBJ1-2
CASSEGTGQNTF
>TRBV19|-|TRBJ1-5
CASSPPLSLGQPQHF
>TRBV28|-|TRBJ2-4
CASSRPRQKNIQYF
>TRBV18|-|TRBJ2-1
CASSHDRSSYNEQFF
>TRBV9|few|TRBJ2-7
CASSTSWTSGSPYEQYF
>TRBV11-2|-|TRBJ1-2
CASSLVLGMGYTF
>TRBV5-1|-|TRBJ2-3
CASSLGQGTSTDTQYF
>TRBV5-6|-|TRBJ2-3
CASSLTGTGGLGTDTQYF
>TRBV5-1|-|TRBJ2-3
CASSLDPRGTDTQYF
>TRBV23-1|once|TRBJ2-7
CASSLSYNDEQYF
>TRBV3-1/TRBV3-2|-|TRBJ1-4
CASSHSATNEKLFF
>TRBV5-1|few|TRBJ2-7
CASSFTQIVPGEQYF
>TRBV14|-|TRBJ1-1
CASSQVGGWGTEAFF
>TRBV30|-|TRBJ1-5
CAWSSGATTDQPQHF
>TRBV7-3|-|TRBJ2-3
CASSSGYFPDTQYF
>TRBV7-9|-|TRBJ1-1
CASSLLSTENTEAFF
>TRBV2|-|TRBJ2-3
CASRGGLLTDTQYF
>TRBV28|few|TRBJ2-2
CASSRTTSRMWELFF
>TRBV12-3/TRBV12-4|few|TRBJ1-3
CASSFSGNTIYF
>TRBV7-6|-|TRBJ2-1
CASSLEPGFYNEQFF
>TRBV6-6|-|TRBJ1-5
CASRANQPQHF
>TRBV19|-|TRBJ1-4
CASSSLGYEKLFF
>TRBV7-9|-|TRBJ1-4
CASSESSLNEKLFF
>TRBV7-2|few|TRBJ1-2
CASSRDRQGDGYTF
>TRBV3-1/TRBV3-2|-|TRBJ1-1
CASSQDFGSNTEAFF
>TRBV4-3|-|TRBJ1-2
CASSQPGQGIYGYTF
>TRBV7-8|-|TRBJ1-5
CASSSDSANQPQHF
>TRBV2|-|TRBJ1-2
CASTAVAGTYNYGYTF
>TRBV5-8|-|TRBJ1-4
CASSFGQSATNEKLFF
>TRBV7-2|-|TRBJ1-2
CASSPGQDFNGYTF
>TRBV30|few|TRBJ1-3
CAWGLDSGNTIYF
>TRBV3-1/TRBV3-2|-|TRBJ1-2
CASSPQAGNYGYTF
>TRBV5-1|-|TRBJ1-1
CASSLEGELTEAFF
>TRBV7-8|few|TRBJ1-1
CASSLGSGRPAAEAFF
>TRBV28|-|TRBJ2-7
CASSLGQGRKSSEQYF
>TRBV20-1|-|TRBJ1-1
CSARDNRRAFF
>TRBV30|-|TRBJ2-1
CAWSVSYEQFF
>TRBV5-1|-|TRBJ1-1
CASGGGNTEAFF
>TRBV7-8|-|TRBJ2-5
CASTKGGGGETQYF
>TRBV7-9|-|TRBJ1-2
CASSSVGQYLYGYTF
>TRBV7-9|-|TRBJ2-3
CASSASGYVLFTDTQYF
>TRBV11-2|-|TRBJ1-2
CASSLSGSGYTF
>TRBV11-2|-|TRBJ2-7
CASSLEEEEGRTYEQYF